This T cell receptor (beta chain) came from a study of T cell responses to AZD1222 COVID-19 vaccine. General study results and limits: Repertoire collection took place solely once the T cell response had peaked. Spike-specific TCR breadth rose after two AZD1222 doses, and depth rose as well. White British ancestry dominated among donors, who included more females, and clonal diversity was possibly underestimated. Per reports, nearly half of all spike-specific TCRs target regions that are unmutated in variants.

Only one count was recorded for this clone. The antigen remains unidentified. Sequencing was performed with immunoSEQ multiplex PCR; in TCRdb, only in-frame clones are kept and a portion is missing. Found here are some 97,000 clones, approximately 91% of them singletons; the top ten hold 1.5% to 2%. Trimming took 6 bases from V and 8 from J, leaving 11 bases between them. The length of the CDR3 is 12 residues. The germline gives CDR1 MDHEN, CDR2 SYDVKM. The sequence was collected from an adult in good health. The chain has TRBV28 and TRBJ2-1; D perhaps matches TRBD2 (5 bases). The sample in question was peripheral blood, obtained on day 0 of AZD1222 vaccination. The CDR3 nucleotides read TGTGCCAGCAGAAAGAGTAGCGATGAGCAGTTCTTC. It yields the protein CASRKSSDEQFF.